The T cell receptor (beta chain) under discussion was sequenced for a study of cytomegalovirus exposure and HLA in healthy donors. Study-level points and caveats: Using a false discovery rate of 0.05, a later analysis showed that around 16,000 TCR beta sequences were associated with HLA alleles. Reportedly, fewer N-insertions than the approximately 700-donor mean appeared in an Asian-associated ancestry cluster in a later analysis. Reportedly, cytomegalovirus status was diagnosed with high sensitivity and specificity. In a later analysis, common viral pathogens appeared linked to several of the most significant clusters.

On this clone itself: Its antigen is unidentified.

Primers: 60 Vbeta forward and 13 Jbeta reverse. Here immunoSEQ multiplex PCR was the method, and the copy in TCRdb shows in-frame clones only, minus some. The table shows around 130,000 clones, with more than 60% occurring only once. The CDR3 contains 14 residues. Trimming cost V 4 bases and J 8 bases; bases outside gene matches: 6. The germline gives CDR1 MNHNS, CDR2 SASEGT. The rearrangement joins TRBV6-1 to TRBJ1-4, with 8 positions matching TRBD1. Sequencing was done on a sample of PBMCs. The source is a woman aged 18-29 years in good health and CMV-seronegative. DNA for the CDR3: TGTGCCAGCAGTGCGGCCAGGGGGCGGGAAAAACTGTTTTTT. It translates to CASSAARGREKLFF.